This entry lists 27 T cell receptor beta chains sequenced from one sample in a study of OX40 agonist ivuxolimab in advanced cancers. TCRdb's copy holds only in-frame clones and misses some; the assay was immunoSEQ multiplex PCR. Here the sample spans 56,000 or so clones, roughly four fifths being singletons. The specimen comprised CD4+ or CD8+ T cells sorted from blood, sampled in a trial of the OX40 agonist ivuxolimab. All receptors come from an adult with an advanced solid tumor such as melanoma, head and neck, liver or kidney cancer.

V usage is TRBV6-5 and J usage is TRBJ1-2; possible D gene TRBD1, 6 bases. The V gene lost 0 bases and the J gene lost 6 bases, with 14 bases spanning the gap. There are 15 residues in the CDR3. The germline V gene has CDR1 MNHEY and CDR2 SVGAGI. The DNA for the CDR3 is TGTGCCAGCAGTTACTCGAGGGGGGGGGCCAATGGCTACACCTTC. Translating it yields CASSYSRGGANGYTF.

The rearrangement joins TRBV9 to TRBJ2-3, with D perhaps assigned TRBD1 or TRBD2 (5 bases each). The length of the CDR3 is 14 residues. Germline V gene sequence: CDR1 SGDLS, CDR2 YYNGEE. V was trimmed by 3 bases and J by 2 bases, leaving 10 bases between them. The CDR3, as DNA: TGTGCCAGCAGCGCGGACGGGACCACAGATACGCAGTATTTT. It specifies CASSADGTTDTQYF.

The V gene is TRBV5-6, the J gene TRBJ1-1, with D maybe TRBD1 (6 bases). The CDR3 sequence is 15 residues long. Germline V gene sequence: CDR1 SGHDT, CDR2 YYEEEE. V lost 4 bases, J lost 4 bases, and 17 bases lay in between. The DNA for the CDR3 is TGTGCCAGCAGCCTAAATCAGGGGAGGGGCACTGAAGCTTTCTTT. Its protein is CASSLNQGRGTEAFF.

This rearrangement joins TRBV28 to TRBJ2-3; D unresolved. The CDR3 has 16 residues. The germline V and J ends were trimmed by 6 bases and 5 bases, with 21 bases remaining between them. The V gene's germline CDR1 is MDHEN and CDR2 SYDVKM. This CDR3 reads CASRGPALIDIDTQYF. The CDR3 DNA follows: TGTGCCAGCAGGGGCCCAGCCTTGATAGATATAGATACGCAGTATTTT.

The CDR3 DNA reads as TGTGCCAGCAGTTCGACAAGGGGCAGGTACGAGCAGTACTTC. It translates to CASSSTRGRYEQYF. This chain connects TRBV28 to TRBJ2-7; D perhaps matches TRBD1 (5 bases). Trimming cost V 4 bases and J 4 bases, with 14 bases left between them. Germline CDR1 is MDHEN and CDR2 is SYDVKM. The CDR3 covers 14 residues.

The chain links TRBV6-5 to TRBJ1-3; possible D gene TRBD1, 5 bases. Trimming stripped 4 bases from V and 14 bases from J, with 15 bases between. This CDR3 spans 12 amino acids. Germline V CDR1 and CDR2: MNHEY, SVGAGI. CDR3 coding DNA: TGTGCCAGCAGTTTCGACAGATCTGTGGTATATTTT. This gives the protein CASSFDRSVVYF.

This rearrangement joins TRBV5-4 to TRBJ1-3, with D perhaps TRBD1 (6 bases). CDR3 length equals 16 residues. V lost 5 bases and J lost 0, with 15 bases in between. CDR1 and CDR2 (germline): SGHNT, YYREEE (reference sequence). CDR3 amino acids: CASSQGQRSSGNTIYF. The CDR3 DNA follows: TGTGCCAGCAGTCAAGGACAGAGAAGCTCTGGAAACACCATATATTTT.

The chain uses TRBV6-6 and TRBJ2-7; D may be TRBD1 (5 bases). V lost 6 bases, J lost 2 bases, and 11 bases lay in between. The CDR3 loop spans 13 amino acids. From germline, CDR1 is MNHNY and CDR2 SVGAGI (reference sequence). Written as DNA, the CDR3 is TGTGCCAGCAGGGGCGGACAACCCTACGAGCAGTACTTC. Amino acid sequence: CASRGGQPYEQYF.

This clone is labeled as medium-sized. CDR3 sequence: CASSSRSLVNEQYF. The DNA for the CDR3 is TGTGCCAGCAGCTCAAGAAGTCTAGTCAACGAGCAGTACTTC. J is TRBJ2-7 and V is TRBV7-9; D not certain. Germline V gives CDR1 SEHNR, CDR2 FQNEAQ (reference sequence). Trimming took off 4 bases at V and 5 bases at J, with 15 bases between the two ends. The CDR3 sequence is 14 residues long.

The genes are TRBV2 and TRBJ2-2; no clear D gene. The ends were cut back, 4 bases at V and 7 bases at J, with 10 bases in the middle. Germline CDR1 reads SNHLY; CDR2 reads FYNNEI. The CDR3 loop spans 13 amino acids. Here the CDR3 DNA reads TGTGCCAGCAGTGGCCTATTTCTCGGGGAGCTGTTTTTT. Its protein product is CASSGLFLGELFF. The full variable domain, rest sourced from reference TRBV2 and TRBJ2-2, is EPEVTQTPSHQVTQMGQEVILRCVPISNHLYFYWYRQILGQKVEFLVSFYNNEISEKSEIFDDQFSVERPDGSNFTLKIRSTKLEDSAMYFCASSGLFLGELFFGEGSRLTVL.

The gene calls are TRBV7-3 and TRBJ2-1; perhaps TRBD2 as D (6 bases). The germline V gene has CDR1 SGHTA and CDR2 FQGTGA. The CDR3 totals 15 residues. V gave up 3 bases and J gave up 2 bases, with 11 bases separating them. As DNA, the CDR3 is TGTGCCAGCAGCTTTAGCGGAAGACCCTACAATGAGCAGTTCTTC. Residues: CASSFSGRPYNEQFF.

The gene calls are TRBV13 and TRBJ2-7; TRBD2 is a possible D gene (6 bases). Looked up from germline, CDR1 is PRHDT and CDR2 is FYEKMQ (reference sequence). The V end lost 4 bases, the J end lost 4 bases, and 8 bases lay between the germline ends. The CDR3 loop spans 12 amino acids. The CDR3 sequence is CASSSGTYEQYF. The CDR3 nucleotides read TGTGCCAGCAGCTCCGGGACTTACGAGCAGTACTTC.

The genes are TRBV6-1 and TRBJ2-5; D call uncertain. CDR1 is MNHNS and CDR2 is SASEGT in the germline V gene. CDR3 size: 14 residues. Trimming removed 2 bases from V and 1 base from J, with 8 bases in between. The CDR3 DNA reads TGTGCCAGCAGTGAATTGTACAGCCAAGAGACCCAGTACTTC. It codes for CASSELYSQETQYF.

The V and J genes are TRBV9 and TRBJ1-2, with 9 bases identical to TRBD1. The V gene end was trimmed by 3 bases and the J gene end by 5 bases; junction bases not matched to a gene: 8. Germline CDR1 SGDLS, CDR2 YYNGEE. This CDR3 spans 15 amino acids. CDR3 DNA sequence: TGTGCCAGCAGCGCCCCCGGGACAGGGCTATATGGCTACACCTTC. This encodes CASSAPGTGLYGYTF.

The V gene is TRBV2, the J gene TRBJ2-7; the match to TRBD1 covers 9 bases. Germline V gene data show CDR1 as SNHLY and CDR2 as FYNNEI. The CDR3 is made up of 16 amino acids. J lost 2 bases, V lost 5 bases, and 10 bases had no gene match. The CDR3 DNA follows: TGTGCCAGCAGTTCGGACAGGGGCGCGGAGGCCTACGAGCAGTACTTC. Translated, it gives CASSSDRGAEAYEQYF.

This chain uses TRBV19 with TRBJ2-7; D call uncertain. Germline CDR1 and CDR2: LNHDA and SQIVND (reference sequence). Trimming cost V 5 bases and J 3 bases, with 17 bases left between them. The length of the CDR3 is 15 residues. This CDR3 reads CASSQSPGRVYEQYF. The CDR3 DNA reads TGTGCCAGTAGTCAAAGCCCAGGCCGGGTCTACGAGCAGTACTTC.

The rearrangement uses TRBV21-1 and TRBJ2-1; the listed D gene, TRBD1, was not tested against the DNA. TRBV21-1 is assigned pseudogene status. The CDR3 runs to 14 residues. CDR3 DNA sequence: TGTGCCAGCACCCACAGGGGTGTCTACAATGAGCAGTTCTTC. Translated: CASTHRGVYNEQFF.

There are a few counts of this clone. The chain employs TRBV4-1 and TRBJ1-6, with 7 bases matching TRBD1. After removal of 2 bases from V and 8 bases from J, the junction contained 6 bases not matched to a gene. This CDR3 comprises 15 residues. Germline CDR1 is MGHRA and CDR2 is YSYEKL. DNA of the CDR3: TGCGCCAGCAGCCAATTGACAGGGTTTGATTCACCCCTCCACTTT. Protein: CASSQLTGFDSPLHF.

This chain links TRBV4-2 with TRBJ2-7, with a possible D match to TRBD1 (5 bases). This CDR3 spans 14 amino acids. The germline V and J ends were trimmed by 0 bases and 6 bases, with 12 bases remaining between them. CDR1 and CDR2 (germline): LGHNA, YNFKEQ. CDR3 sequence reads: CASSQDTIRAEQYF. In nucleotides, the CDR3 is TGTGCCAGCAGCCAAGATACGATCAGGGCCGAGCAGTACTTC.

The chain joins TRBV9 to TRBJ2-6, with D hard to call. The CDR3 runs to 13 residues. Germline values: CDR1 SGDLS, CDR2 YYNGEE. Deletions cut 3 bases from V and 0 bases from J, with 1 base between. The CDR3: CASSASGANVLTF. In DNA, the CDR3 is TGTGCCAGCAGCGCCTCTGGGGCCAACGTCCTGACTTTC.

The genes are TRBV5-1 and TRBJ2-1, with D unclear. The V gene's germline CDR1 is SGHRS and CDR2 YFSETQ. V was cut by 1 base and J by 9 bases, with 17 bases left in between. This CDR3 has 15 amino acids. CDR3 in amino acids: CASSLPKLKTREQFF. The CDR3 DNA is TGCGCCAGCAGCTTGCCCAAACTTAAAACTCGTGAGCAGTTCTTC.

This clone showed up just a few times. This chain uses TRBV10-2 with TRBJ2-7; no reliable D call. The CDR3 is made up of 15 amino acids. Trimming stripped 5 bases from V and 0 bases from J, with 14 bases between. Germline assignment: CDR1 WSHSY and CDR2 SAAADI. The CDR3 region is CASSNDKASSYEQYF. CDR3 in DNA: TGCGCCAGCAGTAACGACAAGGCGAGCTCCTACGAGCAGTACTTC.

The chain has TRBV6-6 and TRBJ1-5; D gene uncertain. The ends were cut back, 7 bases at V and 2 bases at J, with 9 bases in the middle. The germline CDR1 and CDR2 sequences are MNHNY and SVGAGI (reference sequence). The CDR3 loop spans 13 amino acids. CDR3 in amino acids: CASTDLGNQPQHF. The CDR3 nucleotides are TGTGCCAGCACCGATTTGGGCAATCAGCCCCAGCATTTT.

Judged by abundance, this clone is medium-sized (0.01 to 0.1%). This chain connects TRBV6-1 to TRBJ1-5, with unresolved D. V was shortened by 6 bases and J by 7 bases, with 7 bases between the two germline ends. The CDR3 has 11 amino acids. Germline values: CDR1 MNHNS, CDR2 SASEGT. CDR3 region: CASSGFQPQHF. The DNA of the CDR3 is TGTGCCAGCAGCGGTTTCCAGCCCCAGCATTTT.

J is TRBJ1-6 and V is TRBV5-1; D uncertain. This CDR3 has 14 residues. Germline CDR1 is SGHRS and CDR2 is YFSETQ. Trimming shortened V by 0 bases and J by 10 bases, and 11 bases separated the two germline ends. The CDR3 sequence is CASSLEHSRSPLHF. In DNA form, the CDR3 reads TGCGCCAGCAGCTTGGAGCACAGCAGGTCACCCCTCCACTTT.

The chain uses TRBV30 and TRBJ2-7; TRBD1 is a possible D gene (6 bases). Germline V lookup: CDR1 GTSNPN, CDR2 SVGIG (reference sequence). V was pared by 1 base and J by 1 base, with 23 bases between. This CDR3 comprises 18 residues. The CDR3 sequence is CAWSGRKDSSRRSYEQYF. The CDR3 coding sequence is TGTGCCTGGAGTGGCCGGAAGGACAGTTCGAGAAGGTCCTACGAGCAGTACTTC.

The chain combines TRBV6-1 with TRBJ2-2, with D unresolved. This CDR3 comprises 15 residues. Germline V gives CDR1 MNHNS, CDR2 SASEGT. V was pared by 0 bases and J by 5 bases, with 10 bases between. CDR3 protein: CASSEARYGTGELFF. The CDR3, as DNA: TGTGCCAGCAGTGAAGCGCGCTACGGGACCGGGGAGCTGTTTTTT.